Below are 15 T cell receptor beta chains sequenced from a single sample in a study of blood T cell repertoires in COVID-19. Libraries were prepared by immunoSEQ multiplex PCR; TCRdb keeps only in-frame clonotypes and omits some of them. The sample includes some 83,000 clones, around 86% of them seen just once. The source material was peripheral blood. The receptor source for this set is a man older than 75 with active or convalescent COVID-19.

CDR3 nucleotide sequence: TGTGCCAGTAGTACCAACCAAGAGACCCAGTACTTC. This gives the protein CASSTNQETQYF. V and J are TRBV19 and TRBJ2-5, with D uncertain. There are 12 residues in the CDR3. Germline V gives CDR1 LNHDA, CDR2 SQIVND (reference sequence). V dropped 4 bases and J dropped 0 bases, with 3 bases sitting between them.

The CDR3 region is CASRGDNRPPSWGYTF. In DNA form, the CDR3 reads TGTGCCAGTAGAGGGGACAATCGCCCCCCCTCGTGGGGCTACACCTTC. V and J are TRBV19 and TRBJ1-2, with D perhaps matching TRBD1 (6 bases). Trimming took 6 bases from V and 8 from J, leaving 25 bases between them. The CDR3 covers 16 residues. Germline V gives CDR1 LNHDA, CDR2 SQIVND (reference sequence).

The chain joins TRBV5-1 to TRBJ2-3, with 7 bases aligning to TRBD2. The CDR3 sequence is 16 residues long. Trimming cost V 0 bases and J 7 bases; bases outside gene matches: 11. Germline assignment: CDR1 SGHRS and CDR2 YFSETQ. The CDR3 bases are TGCGCCAGCAGCTTGGGGATGGCCGGCGGGAGATATACGCAGTATTTT. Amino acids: CASSLGMAGGRYTQYF.

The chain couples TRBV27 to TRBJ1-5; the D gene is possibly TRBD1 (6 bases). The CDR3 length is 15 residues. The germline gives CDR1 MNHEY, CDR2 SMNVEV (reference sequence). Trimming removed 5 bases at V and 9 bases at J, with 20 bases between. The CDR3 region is CASSPGHQGKGPQHF. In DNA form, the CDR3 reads TGTGCCAGCAGTCCCGGCCATCAGGGGAAGGGGCCCCAGCATTTT.

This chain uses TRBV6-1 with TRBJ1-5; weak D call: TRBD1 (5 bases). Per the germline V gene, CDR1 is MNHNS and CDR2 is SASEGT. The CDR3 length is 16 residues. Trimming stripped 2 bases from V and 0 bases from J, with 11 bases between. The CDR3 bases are TGTGCCAGCAGTGAATTGGGGGGGTATAGCAATCAGCCCCAGCATTTT. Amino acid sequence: CASSELGGYSNQPQHF.

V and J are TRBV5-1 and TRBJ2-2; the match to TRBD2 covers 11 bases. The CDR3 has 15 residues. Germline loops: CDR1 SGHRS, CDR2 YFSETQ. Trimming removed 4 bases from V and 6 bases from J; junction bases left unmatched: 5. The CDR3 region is CASSTGLAGSGELFF. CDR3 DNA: TGCGCCAGCAGCACAGGACTAGCGGGTTCCGGGGAGCTGTTTTTT. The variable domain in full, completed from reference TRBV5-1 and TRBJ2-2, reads KAGVTQTPRYLIKTRGQQVTLSCSPISGHRSVSWYQQTPGQGLQFLFEYFSETQRNKGNFPGRFSGRQFSNSRSEMNVSTLELGDSALYLCASSTGLAGSGELFFGEGSRLTVL.

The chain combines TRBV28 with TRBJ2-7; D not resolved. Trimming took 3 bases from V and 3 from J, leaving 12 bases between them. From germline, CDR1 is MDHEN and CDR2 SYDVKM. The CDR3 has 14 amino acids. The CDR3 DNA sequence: TGTGCCAGCAGTTTCGAGGCCGGCAACTACGAGCAGTACGTC. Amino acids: CASSFEAGNYEQYV.

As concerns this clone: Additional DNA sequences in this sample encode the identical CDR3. The CDR3, as DNA: TGTGCCAGCAGTCGGACAGGGAACACTGAAGCTTTCTTT. Translation: CASSRTGNTEAFF. The V call is TRBV6-4, the J call TRBJ1-1, with 7 bases fitting TRBD1. Germline CDR1 is MRHNA and CDR2 is SNTAGT. Trimming cost V 5 bases and J 1 base; bases outside gene matches: 1. This CDR3 spans 13 amino acids.

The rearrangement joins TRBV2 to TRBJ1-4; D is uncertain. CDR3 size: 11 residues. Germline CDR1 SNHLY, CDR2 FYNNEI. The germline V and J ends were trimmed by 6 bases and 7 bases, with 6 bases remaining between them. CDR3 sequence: CASRLTEKLFF. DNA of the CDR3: TGTGCCAGCAGACTAACTGAAAAACTGTTTTTT.

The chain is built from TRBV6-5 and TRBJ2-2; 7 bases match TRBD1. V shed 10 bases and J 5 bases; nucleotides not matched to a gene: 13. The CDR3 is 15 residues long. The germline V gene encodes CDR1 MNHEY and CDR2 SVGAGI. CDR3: CAIMTGHLETGELFF. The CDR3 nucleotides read TGTGCCATCATGACAGGGCATTTGGAGACCGGGGAGCTGTTTTTT.

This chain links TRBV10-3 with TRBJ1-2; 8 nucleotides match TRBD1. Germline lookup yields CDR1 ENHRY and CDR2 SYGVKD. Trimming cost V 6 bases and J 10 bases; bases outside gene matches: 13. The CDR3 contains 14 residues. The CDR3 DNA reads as TGTGCCATCAGGCACGACAGGGGTGGAGGTGACTACACCTTC. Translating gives CAIRHDRGGGDYTF.

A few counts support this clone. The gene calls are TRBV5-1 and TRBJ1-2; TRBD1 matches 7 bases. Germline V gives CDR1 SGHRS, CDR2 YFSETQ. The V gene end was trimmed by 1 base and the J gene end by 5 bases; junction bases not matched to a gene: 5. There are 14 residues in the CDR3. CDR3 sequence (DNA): TGCGCCAGCAGCTTGCTCGGACAGGAGTATGGCTACACCTTC. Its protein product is CASSLLGQEYGYTF.

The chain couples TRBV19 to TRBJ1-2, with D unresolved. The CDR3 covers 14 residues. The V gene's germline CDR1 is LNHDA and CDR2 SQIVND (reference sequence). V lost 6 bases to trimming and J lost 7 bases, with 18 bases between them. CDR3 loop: CASREVRARGGYTF. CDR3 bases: TGTGCCAGTAGGGAAGTGAGGGCCCGAGGTGGCTACACCTTC.

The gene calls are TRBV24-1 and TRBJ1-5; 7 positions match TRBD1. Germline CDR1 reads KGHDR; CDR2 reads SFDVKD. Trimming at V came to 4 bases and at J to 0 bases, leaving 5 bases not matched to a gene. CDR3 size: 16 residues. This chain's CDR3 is CATSDAGQISNQPQHF. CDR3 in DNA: TGTGCCACCAGTGACGCGGGACAGATTAGCAATCAGCCCCAGCATTTT.

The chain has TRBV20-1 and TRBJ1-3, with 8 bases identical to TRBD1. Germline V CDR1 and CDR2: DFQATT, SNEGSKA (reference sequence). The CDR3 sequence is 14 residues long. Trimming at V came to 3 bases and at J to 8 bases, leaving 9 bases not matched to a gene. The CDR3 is CSASQRTGQDTIYF. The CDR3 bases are TGCAGTGCTAGTCAGCGGACAGGGCAGGACACCATATATTTT.